This TCR beta chain was sequenced for a study of T cells in Graves' hyperthyroidism and ophthalmopathy. Germline V gene sequence: CDR1 LNHDA, CDR2 SQIVND (reference sequence). This CDR3 is built from 15 residues. Trimming stripped 3 bases from V and 4 bases from J, with 13 bases between. This clonotype has a count of ten or more. RNA transcripts gave rise to amplified TCR beta CDR3 regions. The HTBI primer set drove a first-round RT-PCR of the TCR CDR3. TCRdb itself ran the multiplex PCR reads through MiXCR, one entry per CDR3 protein. The profile shows a few hundred thousand distinct CDR3 sequences, 15% of them singletons.

The chain recombines TRBV19 with TRBJ2-1; D is undetermined. The receptor comes from a woman younger than 45 with Graves' hyperthyroidism. Sequencing was done on a sample of blood. CDR3 in DNA: TGTGCCAGTAGTATGGGCCTAAGCGAATACAATGAGCAGTTCTTC. Translating gives CASSMGLSEYNEQFF.